The clone carrying this T cell receptor (beta chain) was recorded once. Its antigen is still unknown. This CDR3 is 13 amino acids long. Per germline, CDR1 MNHEY and CDR2 SVGAGI. V gave up 4 bases and J gave up 3 bases, with 7 bases separating them. As TCR cDNA was made by 5'RACE template switching, a universal primer site and UMIs were added. TCRdb re-analysed the 5' RACE reads in MiXCR, keeping a single row per CDR3 protein. Among approximately 580,000 distinct CDR3 sequences listed, 17% were seen once. The sample originates from a study of T cells after yellow fever vaccination. Study outcomes and limitations: A weaker secondary response peaked on day 5, the primary on day 15. Most primary-vaccination clones recurred post-booster (roughly 96% CD4, about 90% CD8). Contaminants from the bulk population, in the form of abundant clonotypes, could be found in FACS-sorted repertoires.

The sequence came from a man in his late teens or twenties who received the YFV17D yellow fever vaccine. Sequences were derived from PBMCs, sampled 5 to 6 days after the first yellow fever vaccination. This chain uses TRBV6-5 with TRBJ1-5; D unresolved. Here the CDR3 DNA reads TGTGCCAGCAGTTCCCACATCAATCAGCCCCAGCATTTT. Protein product: CASSSHINQPQHF.